This is a list of T cell receptor beta chains from one sample in a study of T cells after yellow fever vaccination. TCRdb called the 5' RACE reads again in MiXCR, with one record for every CDR3 protein. In the table there are under 350,000 distinct CDR3 sequences, about 4% of which are singletons. Sequencing was performed on PBMCs, taken 5 days after the yellow fever booster vaccination. The source of these receptors is a man aged 18 to 30 who received the YFV17D yellow fever vaccine. Each CDR3 is given with its conserved first and last residue. The D gene is left open where the match is weak. Clone size is shown for a subset of rows, as once, few, many or a class of expanded clone.

J,D,V,size,CDR3,DNA
TRBJ1-1,.,TRBV11-2,.,CASSRSTGNTEAFF,TGTGCCAGCAGCCGCAGTACGGGGAACACTGAAGCTTTCTTT
TRBJ2-7,.,TRBV19,.,CASSPRGGGGEQYF,TGTGCCAGTAGTCCCCGAGGGGGAGGTGGAGAGCAGTACTTC
TRBJ1-2,.,TRBV30,.,CAWRDPGVYGYTF,TGTGCCTGGAGGGACCCGGGGGTTTATGGCTACACCTTC
TRBJ2-5,.,TRBV28,.,CASNVAGETQYF,TGTGCCAGCAACGTCGCGGGAGAGACCCAGTACTTC
TRBJ1-2,.,TRBV24-1,.,CATSDSSGANYGYTF,TGTGCCACCAGTGATTCGTCAGGGGCTAACTATGGCTACACCTTC
TRBJ2-5,.,TRBV30,.,CAWSVGGIQETQYF,TGTGCCTGGAGTGTAGGGGGTATCCAAGAGACCCAGTACTTC
TRBJ1-1,.,TRBV29-1,many,CSVEDLITEAFF,TGCAGCGTTGAAGATCTGATCACTGAAGCTTTCTTT
TRBJ2-2,TRBD1,TRBV5-1,many,CASSPQGQVHTGELFF,TGCGCCAGCAGCCCCCAAGGACAGGTTCACACCGGGGAGCTGTTTTTT
TRBJ2-7,TRBD1,TRBV29-1,many,CSVTGANAYEQYF,TGCAGCGTCACAGGGGCCAATGCCTACGAGCAGTACTTC
TRBJ2-5,TRBD2,TRBV5-6,many,CASSSRPSGGGQETQYF,TGTGCCAGCAGCTCTAGACCTTCGGGGGGGGGCCAAGAGACCCAGTACTTC
TRBJ2-1,.,TRBV14,.,CASSHTPDEQFF,TGTGCCAGCAGCCATACCCCGGATGAGCAGTTCTTC
TRBJ1-6,.,TRBV7-2,.,CASSLGVGYRANNSPLHF,TGTGCCAGCAGCTTAGGAGTGGGATACCGGGCGAATAATTCACCCCTCCACTTT
TRBJ2-2,.,TRBV10-3,.,CAISAQGDTGELFF,TGTGCCATCAGTGCACAGGGAGACACCGGGGAGCTGTTTTTT
TRBJ1-6,.,TRBV5-6,.,CASSFRDRDSPLHF,TGTGCCAGCAGCTTTCGAGACCGGGATTCACCCCTCCACTTT
TRBJ2-6,.,TRBV5-1,many,CASSLGSSGANVLTF,TGTGCCAGCAGCCTCGGGAGCTCTGGGGCCAACGTCCTGACTTTC
TRBJ1-1,.,TRBV6-2/TRBV6-3,.,CASSYLSRGTEAFF,TGTGCCAGCAGTTATTTGTCCCGGGGCACTGAAGCTTTCTTT
TRBJ2-2,.,TRBV6-1,many,CASSEFPNTGELFF,TGTGCCAGCAGTGAGTTTCCGAACACCGGGGAGCTGTTTTTT